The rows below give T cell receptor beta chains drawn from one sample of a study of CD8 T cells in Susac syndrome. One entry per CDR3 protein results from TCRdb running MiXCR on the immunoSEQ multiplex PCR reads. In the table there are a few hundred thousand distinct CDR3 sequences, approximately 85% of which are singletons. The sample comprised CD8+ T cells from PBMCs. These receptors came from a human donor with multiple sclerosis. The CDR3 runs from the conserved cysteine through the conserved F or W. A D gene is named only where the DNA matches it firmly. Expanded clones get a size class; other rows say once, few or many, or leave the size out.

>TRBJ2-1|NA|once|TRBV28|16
TGTGCCAGCCAAAGGGAGGCGGGAAGGCCCTACAATGAGCAGTTCTTC
CASQREAGRPYNEQFF
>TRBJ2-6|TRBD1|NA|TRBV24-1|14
TGTGCCACCAGTGATGCCGGGACAGGGAGCGTCCTGACTTTC
CATSDAGTGSVLTF
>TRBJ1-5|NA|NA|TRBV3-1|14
TGTGCCAGCAGCCAAGAGGGGACATCTCAGCCCCAGCATTTT
CASSQEGTSQPQHF
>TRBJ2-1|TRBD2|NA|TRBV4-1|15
TGCGCCAGCAGCCAAGTTACTAGCGGGGTGAATGAGCAGTTCTTC
CASSQVTSGVNEQFF
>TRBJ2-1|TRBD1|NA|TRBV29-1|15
TGCAGCGTGGAAGAGACAGGGGGTTGGGGGGATGAGCAGTTCTTC
CSVEETGGWGDEQFF
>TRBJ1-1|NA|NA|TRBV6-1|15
TGTGCCAGCAGTGACAACTGGAGGGATAGGACTGAAGCTTTCTTT
CASSDNWRDRTEAFF
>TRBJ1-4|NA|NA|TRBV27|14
TGTGCCAGCAGTTTATATGCGAGGGCTGAAAAACTGTTTTTT
CASSLYARAEKLFF
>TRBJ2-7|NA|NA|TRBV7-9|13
TGTGCCAGCAGCCCTTCGGGGAAATCCGAGCAGTACTTC
CASSPSGKSEQYF
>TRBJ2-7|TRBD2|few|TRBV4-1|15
TGCGCCAGCAGCCAGGCCGAGGAAACTAGCGGCGAGCAGTACTTC
CASSQAEETSGEQYF
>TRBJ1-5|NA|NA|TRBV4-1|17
TGCGCCAGCAGCCACCGGGCTGGGGAATATAGCAATCAGCCCCAGCATTTT
CASSHRAGEYSNQPQHF
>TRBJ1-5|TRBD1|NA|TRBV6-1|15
TGTGCCAGCAGTTTGACAGGGGAGTACAATCAGCCCCAGCATTTT
CASSLTGEYNQPQHF
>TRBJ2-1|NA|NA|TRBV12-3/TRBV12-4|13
TGTGCCAGCAGCCCCACGGCTACCAATGAGCAGTTCTTC
CASSPTATNEQFF
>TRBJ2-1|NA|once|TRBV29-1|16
TGCAGCGTCCCCGACCCCGGGCGGCAAATTTACAATGAGCAGTTCTTC
CSVPDPGRQIYNEQFF
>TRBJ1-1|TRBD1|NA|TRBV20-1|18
TGCAGTGCTAGAATGGGCTTCGGGACAGGAGTCATGAACACTGAAGCTTTCTTT
CSARMGFGTGVMNTEAFF
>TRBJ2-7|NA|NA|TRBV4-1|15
TGCGCCAGCAGCCAAAGAGGCTCCCTCGGCAACGAGCAGTACTTC
CASSQRGSLGNEQYF
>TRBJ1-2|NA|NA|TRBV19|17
TGTGCCAGTAGTTCACCCGGTCGCAGGGAATTTAACTATGGCTACACCTTC
CASSSPGRREFNYGYTF
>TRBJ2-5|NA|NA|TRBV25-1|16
TGTGCCAGCAGTGAATTGGGAGGGGACAGACAAGAGACCCAGTACTTC
CASSELGGDRQETQYF
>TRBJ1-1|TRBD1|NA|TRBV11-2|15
TGTGCCAGCAGCCCAAGGGGGCTCGGGAACACTGAAGCTTTCTTT
CASSPRGLGNTEAFF
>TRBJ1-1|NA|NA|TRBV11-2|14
TGTGCCAGCAGCTTAGACAGGTGGGGCACTGAAGCTTTCTTT
CASSLDRWGTEAFF
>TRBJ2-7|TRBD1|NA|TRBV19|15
TGTGCCAGTAGTATAGGGGGGCAGGGGGTGAGCGAGCAGTACTTC
CASSIGGQGVSEQYF
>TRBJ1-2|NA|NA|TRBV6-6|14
TGTGCCAGCAGTTACTCGAACCCTAACTATGGCTACACCTTC
CASSYSNPNYGYTF
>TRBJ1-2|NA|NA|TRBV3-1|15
TGTGCCAGCAGCCACCCCGGGGGGGCAAACTATGGCTACACCTTC
CASSHPGGANYGYTF
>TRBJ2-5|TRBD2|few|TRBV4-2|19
TGTGCCAGTGCACAAGAAGGTTCTAGCGGGATCTCGGGGCAAGAGACCCAGTACTTC
CASAQEGSSGISGQETQYF
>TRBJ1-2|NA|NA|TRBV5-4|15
TGTGCCAGCAGCTTGGGCGTAACAGTCACCTATGGCTACACCTTC
CASSLGVTVTYGYTF
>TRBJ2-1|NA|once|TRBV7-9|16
TGTGCCAGCACCCGGGTAGGAGGGACAGCCTACAATGAGCAGTTCTTC
CASTRVGGTAYNEQFF
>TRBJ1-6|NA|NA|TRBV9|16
TGTGCCAGCAGTCCCCGGGGGGCATCCTATAATTCACCCCTCCACTTT
CASSPRGASYNSPLHF
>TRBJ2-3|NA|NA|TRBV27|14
TGTGCCAGCATGAGGGGCACCAGCACAGATACGCAGTATTTT
CASMRGTSTDTQYF
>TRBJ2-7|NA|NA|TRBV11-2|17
TGTGCCAGCAGCCCCCATAGCCTAGACACCTACGGCCACGAGCAGTACTTC
CASSPHSLDTYGHEQYF
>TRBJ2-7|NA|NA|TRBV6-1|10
TGTGCCAGCAGTGACCTCGAGCAGTACTTC
CASSDLEQYF
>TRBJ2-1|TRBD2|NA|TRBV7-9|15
TGTGCCAGCAGCCTAACTAGCGGGAGTTTAGATGAGCAGTTCTTC
CASSLTSGSLDEQFF
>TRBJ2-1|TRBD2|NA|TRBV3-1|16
TGTGCCAGCAGCCAACACGAGACCAGGGAGGGAGATGAGCAGTTCTTC
CASSQHETREGDEQFF
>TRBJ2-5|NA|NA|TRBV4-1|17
TGCGCCAGCAGCCAAGACAAACGGGGGCCGTACCAAGAGACCCAGTACTTC
CASSQDKRGPYQETQYF
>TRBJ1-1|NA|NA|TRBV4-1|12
TGCGCCAGCAGCCTCCGGGGTCTGGTGGCTTTCTTT
CASSLRGLVAFF
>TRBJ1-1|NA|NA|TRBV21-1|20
TGTGCCAGCAGCAAAGCCAATCGATCAGGGGGTTTAGGTCTAGACACTGAAGCTTTCTTT
CASSKANRSGGLGLDTEAFF
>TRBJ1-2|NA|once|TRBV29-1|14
TGCAGCGTTGAAAGGGGCAGCTCAGGGTATGGCTACACCTTC
CSVERGSSGYGYTF
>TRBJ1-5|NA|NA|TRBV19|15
TGTGCCAGTAGTATATCAGGGAATAGCAATCAGCCCCAGCATTTT
CASSISGNSNQPQHF
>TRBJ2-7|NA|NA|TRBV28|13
TGTGCCAGCAGCTCACTTGGAACCTACGAGCAGTACTTC
CASSSLGTYEQYF
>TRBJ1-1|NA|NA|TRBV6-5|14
TGTGCCAGCAGTTGGGGCAGGGGTGGCACTGAAGCTTTCTTT
CASSWGRGGTEAFF
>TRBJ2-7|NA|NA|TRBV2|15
TGTGCCAGCAGTGACGGCAGTCCAGCCTCCTACGAGCAGTACTTC
CASSDGSPASYEQYF
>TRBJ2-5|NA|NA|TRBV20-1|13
TGCAGTGCTAGGAAAAGGGGTCAAGAGACCCAGTACTTC
CSARKRGQETQYF
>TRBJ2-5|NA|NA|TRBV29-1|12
TGCAGCGTTGTAGCCAACCAAGAGACCCAGTACTTC
CSVVANQETQYF
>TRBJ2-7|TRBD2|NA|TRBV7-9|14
TGTGCCAGCAGTTGGACTAGCGGGAGCGACGAGCAGTACTTC
CASSWTSGSDEQYF
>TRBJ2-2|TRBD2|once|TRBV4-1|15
TGCGCCAGCAGCCAGCTAGCGGGAGAACAGTGGGAGCTGTTTTTT
CASSQLAGEQWELFF
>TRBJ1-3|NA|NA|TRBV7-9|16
TGTGCCAGCAGCTTACAAGAGGGATTCTCTGGAAACACCATATATTTT
CASSLQEGFSGNTIYF
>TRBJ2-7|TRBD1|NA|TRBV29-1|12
TGCAGCGTTGCAGGGGGTCTCGACGAGCAGTACTTC
CSVAGGLDEQYF
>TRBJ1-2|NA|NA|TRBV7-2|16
TGTGCCAGCAGCTTTCGGGACACTGTCTCAGTTTTTGGCTACACCTTC
CASSFRDTVSVFGYTF
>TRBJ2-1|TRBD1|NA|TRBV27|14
TGTGCCAGCCGCGTAGGGACAGGTTACAATGAGCAGTTCTTC
CASRVGTGYNEQFF
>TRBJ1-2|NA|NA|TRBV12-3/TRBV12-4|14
TGTGCCAGCAGTTCCAATTTAGGGAACTATGGCTACACCTTC
CASSSNLGNYGYTF
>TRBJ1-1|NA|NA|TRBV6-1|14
TGTGCCAGCAGCGTGGCGAATACTAACACTGAAGCTTTCTTT
CASSVANTNTEAFF
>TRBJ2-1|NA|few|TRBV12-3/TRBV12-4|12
TGTGCCAGCAGTTTAGCGGGCCATGAGCAGTTCTTC
CASSLAGHEQFF
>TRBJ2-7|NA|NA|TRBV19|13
TGTGCCAGTAGTGGCAGTGTCGGTTACGAGCAGTACTTC
CASSGSVGYEQYF
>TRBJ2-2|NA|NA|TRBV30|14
TGTGCCTGGGAAACAGGGATCGACACCGGGGAGCTGTTTTTT
CAWETGIDTGELFF
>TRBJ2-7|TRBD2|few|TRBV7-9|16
TGTGCCAGCAGCTCCGAGGGGACTAGCGGGAGTTACGAGCAGTACTTC
CASSSEGTSGSYEQYF
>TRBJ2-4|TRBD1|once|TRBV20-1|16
TGCAGTGCTCCGAGACCGGGACAGTTAGCCAAAAACATTCAGTACTTC
CSAPRPGQLAKNIQYF
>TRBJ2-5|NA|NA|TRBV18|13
TGTGCCAGCTCACCACCGAGGGAAGAGACCCAGTACTTC
CASSPPREETQYF
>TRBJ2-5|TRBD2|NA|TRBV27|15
TGTGCCAGCAGTCCCTTAGCGGGGGGGGACCCAACCCAGTACTTC
CASSPLAGGDPTQYF